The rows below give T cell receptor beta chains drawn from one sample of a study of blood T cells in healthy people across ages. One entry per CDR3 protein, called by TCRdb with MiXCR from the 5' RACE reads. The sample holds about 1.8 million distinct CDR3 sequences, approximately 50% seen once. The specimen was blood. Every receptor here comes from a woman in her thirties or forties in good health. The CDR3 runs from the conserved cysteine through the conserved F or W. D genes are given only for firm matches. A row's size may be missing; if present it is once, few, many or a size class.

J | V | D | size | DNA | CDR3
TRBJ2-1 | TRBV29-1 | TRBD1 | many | TGCAGCGTGGGACAGCTTAGGGCATACAATGAGCAGTTCTTC | CSVGQLRAYNEQFF
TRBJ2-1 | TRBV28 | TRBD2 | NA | TGTGCCAGCAGCCCGGGGACTAGTATCTACAATGAGCAGTTCTTC | CASSPGTSIYNEQFF
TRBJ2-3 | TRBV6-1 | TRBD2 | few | TGTGCCAGCAGTCCGGGACTAGCGGGGAACTCAGATACGCAGTATTTT | CASSPGLAGNSDTQYF
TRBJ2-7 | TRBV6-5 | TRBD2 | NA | TGTGCCAGCAGCCGAACCCTAGCGGGGGGGTCCTACGAGCAGTACTTC | CASSRTLAGGSYEQYF
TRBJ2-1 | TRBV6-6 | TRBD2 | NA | TGTGCCAGCAGCAAAGGTGGTCAACTAGCGGGGGGCCAGTTCTTC | CASSKGGQLAGGQFF
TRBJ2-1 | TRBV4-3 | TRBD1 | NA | TGCGCCAGCAGCCAAGTTCCGGGACAGGACAATGAGCAGTTCTTC | CASSQVPGQDNEQFF
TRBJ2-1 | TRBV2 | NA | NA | TGTGCCAGCAGAGTATCAATCCCCAATGAGCAGTTCTTC | CASRVSIPNEQFF
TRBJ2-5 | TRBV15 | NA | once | TGTGCCACCAGCTTACTCCGGACAGCCCCCCAAGGGACCCAGTACTTC | CATSLLRTAPQGTQYF
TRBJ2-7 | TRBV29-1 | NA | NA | TGCAGCGTCATCAGGGGGGTAGGGTACGAGCAGTACTTC | CSVIRGVGYEQYF
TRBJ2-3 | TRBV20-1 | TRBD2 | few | TGCAGTGCTTACCCTCGGGGACTAACGAGCACAGATACGCAGTATTTT | CSAYPRGLTSTDTQYF
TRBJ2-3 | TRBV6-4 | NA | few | TGTGCCAGCAGTGACCACCCTGGGAGCACAGATACGCAGTATTTT | CASSDHPGSTDTQYF
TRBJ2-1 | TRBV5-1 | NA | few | TGCGCCAGCAGCTTGGGCCTAGATTCGCCTGAGCAGTTCTTC | CASSLGLDSPEQFF
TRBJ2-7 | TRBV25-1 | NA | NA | TGTGCGAGCCGGTGGGGGGCCGGCGAGCAGTACTTC | CASRWGAGEQYF
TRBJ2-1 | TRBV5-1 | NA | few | TGCGCCAGCAGCTTGGGGACAGTAATTAACAATGAGCAGTTCTTC | CASSLGTVINNEQFF
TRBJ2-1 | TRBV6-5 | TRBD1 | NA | TGTGCCAGCAGTTACCCCGGCGGGACAGGGGTCAATGAGCAGTTCTTC | CASSYPGGTGVNEQFF
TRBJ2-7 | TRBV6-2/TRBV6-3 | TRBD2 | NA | TGTGCCAGCAGCGCAGCGGGGGGGCTCGGCGAGCAGTACTTC | CASSAAGGLGEQYF
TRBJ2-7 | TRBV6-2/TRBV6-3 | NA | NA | TGTGCCAGCAGTTACGACAACTACTTCAACTACGAGCAGTACTTC | CASSYDNYFNYEQYF
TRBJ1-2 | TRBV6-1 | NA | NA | TGTGCCAGCAGTGAAGAGTTCGGACCTTGGGGGCAGGATGGCTACACCTTC | CASSEEFGPWGQDGYTF
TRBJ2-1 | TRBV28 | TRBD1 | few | TGTGCCAGCAGTTCCAGTGAGGGGACAGGGTATGAGCAGTTCTTC | CASSSSEGTGYEQFF
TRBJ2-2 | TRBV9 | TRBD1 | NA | TGTGCCAGCAGCGTAGGACAGGGGCGCGGCGGGGAGCTGTTTTTT | CASSVGQGRGGELFF
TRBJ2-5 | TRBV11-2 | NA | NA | TGTGCCAGCAGCTGGAGCGGAGAGACCCAGTACTTC | CASSWSGETQYF
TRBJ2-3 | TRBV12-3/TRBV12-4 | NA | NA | TGTGCCAGCAGTTTACTACAATCAGATACGCAGTATTTT | CASSLLQSDTQYF
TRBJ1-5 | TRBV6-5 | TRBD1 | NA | TGTGCCAGCAGTTACCGGGACAGGGATGGTCAGCCCCAGCATTTT | CASSYRDRDGQPQHF
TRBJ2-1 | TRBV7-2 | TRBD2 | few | TGTGCCAGCAGCTTAGTTAGGGGACTAGCGGGTTACAATGAGCAGTTCTTC | CASSLVRGLAGYNEQFF
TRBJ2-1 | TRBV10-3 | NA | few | TGTGCCATCGGTCCAGCATACAATGAGCAGTTCTTC | CAIGPAYNEQFF
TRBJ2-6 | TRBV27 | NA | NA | TGTGCCAGCAGTTTATGGGCCGCGGGCTCTGGGGCCAACGTCCTGACTTTC | CASSLWAAGSGANVLTF
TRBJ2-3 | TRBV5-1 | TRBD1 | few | TGCGCCAGCAGCCTAGACAGGGCAAGTCGTACAGATACGCAGTATTTT | CASSLDRASRTDTQYF
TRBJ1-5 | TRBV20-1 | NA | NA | TGCAGTGCCACTACGACCCTTGACCGGCCCCAGCATTTT | CSATTTLDRPQHF
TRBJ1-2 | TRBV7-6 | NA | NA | TGTGCCAGCAGCCCAGCGACAGGCAGTTTCTATGGCTACACCTTC | CASSPATGSFYGYTF
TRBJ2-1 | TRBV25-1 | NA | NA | TGTGCCAGCAGTGAGCGCCAGGGAGAGCAGTTCTTC | CASSERQGEQFF
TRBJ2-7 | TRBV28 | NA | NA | TGTGCCAGCAGTTTAATGGGAGGGGCAGGGGCCTACGAGCAGTACTTC | CASSLMGGAGAYEQYF
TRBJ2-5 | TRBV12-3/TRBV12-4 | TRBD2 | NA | TGTGCCAGCAGTCCATCGGACGGGAGGACCCAAGAGACCCAGTACTTC | CASSPSDGRTQETQYF
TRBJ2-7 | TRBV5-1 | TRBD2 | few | TGCGCCAGCAGCCCGTCACTAGCGGTCTCTTCCTACGAGCAGTACTTC | CASSPSLAVSSYEQYF
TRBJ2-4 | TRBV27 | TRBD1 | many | TGTGCCAGCAGGGACAGGGCGAAAAACATTCAGTACTTC | CASRDRAKNIQYF
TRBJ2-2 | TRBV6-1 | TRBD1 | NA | TGTGCCAGCAGAAGGCAGGGGGCCGGCACCGGGGAGCTGTTTTTT | CASRRQGAGTGELFF
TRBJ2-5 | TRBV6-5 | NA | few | TGTGCCAGCAGTTACTCGAGCGCCGGGGTGAGAGAGACCCAGTACTTC | CASSYSSAGVRETQYF
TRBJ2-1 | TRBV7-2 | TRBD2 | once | TGTGCCAGCAGCTCAGTCAGCGGGGCCCCCTACAATGAGCAGTTCTTC | CASSSVSGAPYNEQFF
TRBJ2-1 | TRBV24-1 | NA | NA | TGTGCCACCAGTGGAAAGGGATTGGTAAATGAGCAGTTCTTC | CATSGKGLVNEQFF
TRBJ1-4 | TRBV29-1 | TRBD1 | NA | TGCAGCGTTGAAAACCGGGACACAGGGGCTGAAAAACTGTTTTTT | CSVENRDTGAEKLFF